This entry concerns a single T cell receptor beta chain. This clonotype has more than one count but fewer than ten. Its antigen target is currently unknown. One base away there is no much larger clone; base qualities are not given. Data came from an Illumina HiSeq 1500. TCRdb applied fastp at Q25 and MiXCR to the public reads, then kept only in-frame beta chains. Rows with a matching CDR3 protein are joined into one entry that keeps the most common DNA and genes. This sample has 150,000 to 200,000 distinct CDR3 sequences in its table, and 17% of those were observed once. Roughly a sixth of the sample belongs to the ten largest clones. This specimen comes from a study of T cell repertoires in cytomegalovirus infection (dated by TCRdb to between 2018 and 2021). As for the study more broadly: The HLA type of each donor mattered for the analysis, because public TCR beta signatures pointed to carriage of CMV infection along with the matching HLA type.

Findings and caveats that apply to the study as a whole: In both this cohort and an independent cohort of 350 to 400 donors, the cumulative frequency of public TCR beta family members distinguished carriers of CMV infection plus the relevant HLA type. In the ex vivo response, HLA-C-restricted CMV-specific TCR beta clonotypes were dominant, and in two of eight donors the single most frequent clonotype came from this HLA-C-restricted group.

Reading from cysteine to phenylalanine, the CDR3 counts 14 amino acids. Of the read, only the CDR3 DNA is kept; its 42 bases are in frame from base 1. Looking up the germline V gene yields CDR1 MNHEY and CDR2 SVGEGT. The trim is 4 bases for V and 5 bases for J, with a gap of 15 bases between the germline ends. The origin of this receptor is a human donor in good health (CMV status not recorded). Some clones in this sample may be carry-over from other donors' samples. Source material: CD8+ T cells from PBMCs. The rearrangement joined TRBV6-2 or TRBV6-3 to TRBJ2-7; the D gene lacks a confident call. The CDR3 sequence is CASSSWARRHEQYF. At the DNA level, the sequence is TGTGCCAGCAGTTCCTGGGCGCGGCGCCACGAGCAGTACTTC.